Shown below are 10 T cell receptor beta chains from a single sample sequenced in a study of blood T cell repertoires in COVID-19. Sequencing used immunoSEQ multiplex PCR; TCRdb keeps in-frame clones, though not all of them. This table has a few hundred thousand clones, 70% to 90% appearing once. The specimen was PBMCs or T cells enriched from blood (not recorded which). The receptors originated from a woman aged 25 to 39 who had recovered from COVID-19.

This clone showed up just once. This chain connects TRBV6-5 to TRBJ2-7, with TRBD2 matching over 7 bases. Trimming removed 7 bases from V and 6 bases from J; junction bases left unmatched: 9. The germline CDR1 and CDR2 sequences are MNHEY and SVGAGI. This CDR3 contains 13 residues. CDR3 bases: TGTGCCAGCACCGGACTAGTCCCCTCCGAGCAGTACTTC. It is translated as CASTGLVPSEQYF.

The CDR3 is CASSYSSSGGAVEQFF. CDR3 bases: TGTGCCAGCAGTTACTCTTCCAGCGGGGGGGCCGTTGAGCAGTTCTTC. This chain links TRBV6-2 or TRBV6-3 with TRBJ2-1; 10 nucleotides agree with TRBD2. The CDR3 loop spans 16 amino acids. Unmatched junction bases numbered 8, after V lost 0 bases and J lost 9 bases. From germline, CDR1 is MNHEY and CDR2 SVGEGT.

The V and J genes are TRBV19 and TRBJ2-1, with 13 bases matching TRBD2. The CDR3 totals 14 residues. V was clipped by 6 bases and J by 7 bases; unmatched bases: 3. Germline lookup yields CDR1 LNHDA and CDR2 SQIVND (reference sequence). The CDR3 coding sequence is TGTGCCAGTAGAGGGACTAGCGGGGCGAATGAGCAGTTCTTC. It specifies CASRGTSGANEQFF.

The CDR3 reads CAWTTGGAGSPLHF. CDR3 in DNA: TGTGCCTGGACTACAGGGGGCGCGGGGTCACCCCTCCACTTT. This chain links TRBV30 with TRBJ1-6, with 9 bases fitting TRBD1. The CDR3 length is 14 residues. Germline V gene lookup returns CDR1 GTSNPN and CDR2 SVGIG (reference sequence). Trimming cost V 4 bases and J 10 bases; bases outside gene matches: 8.

The chain has TRBV2 and TRBJ1-3; 9 positions match TRBD1. The CDR3 totals 16 residues. Germline loops: CDR1 SNHLY, CDR2 FYNNEI. With 4 bases clipped from V and 0 bases from J, the junction kept 4 bases outside the gene matches. The CDR3 region is CASSGGQGSSGNTIYF. For the CDR3, the DNA is TGTGCCAGCAGTGGGGGACAGGGAAGCTCTGGAAACACCATATATTTT.

V usage is TRBV7-8 and J usage is TRBJ1-5, with a possible D match to TRBD1 (6 bases). The V gene lost 2 bases and the J gene lost 5 bases, with 16 bases spanning the gap. Germline lookup yields CDR1 SGHVS and CDR2 FQNEAQ. This CDR3 has 16 amino acids. CDR3 loop: CASSLWGQARDQPQHF. The CDR3 DNA sequence: TGTGCCAGCAGCTTATGGGGGCAGGCACGAGATCAGCCCCAGCATTTT.

The chain is built from TRBV5-1 and TRBJ1-5; 9 bases map to TRBD1. Germline loops: CDR1 SGHRS, CDR2 YFSETQ. Trimming cost V 5 bases and J 5 bases; bases outside gene matches: 5. The CDR3 runs 14 residues. Here the CDR3 reads CASRPDRGDQPQHF. The CDR3 DNA reads TGCGCCAGCAGACCCGACAGGGGGGATCAGCCCCAGCATTTT.

This chain links TRBV5-4 with TRBJ1-1, with 10 bases identical to TRBD1. CDR3 size: 16 residues. V shed 4 bases and J 7 bases; nucleotides not matched to a gene: 13. The germline V gene has CDR1 SGHNT and CDR2 YYREEE (reference sequence). Here the CDR3 reads CASSGGYGTGENEAFF. DNA of the CDR3: TGTGCCAGCAGCGGGGGATACGGGACAGGGGAAAATGAAGCTTTCTTT.

The V and J genes are TRBV4-3 and TRBJ2-3; tentative D call: TRBD2 (6 bases). The CDR3 contains 18 residues. CDR1 is LGHNA and CDR2 is YSLEER in the germline V gene. Between the trimmed V and J ends, which lost 2 bases and 0 bases, there was a span of 18 bases. The DNA for the CDR3 is TGCGCCAGCAGCCAATTACCCCCGACTAGTCTAAGCACAGATACGCAGTATTTT. Translation gives CASSQLPPTSLSTDTQYF.

The chain combines TRBV7-6 with TRBJ2-3; no definite D call. V was clipped by 3 bases and J by 2 bases, with 9 bases between them. The CDR3 totals 14 residues. Germline assignment: CDR1 SGHVS and CDR2 FNYEAQ. The CDR3 bases are TGTGCCAGCAGCTTGGCTCGACTCACAGATACGCAGTATTTT. Translated, it gives CASSLARLTDTQYF. Full variable domain (outside the CDR3, taken from reference TRBV7-6 and TRBJ2-3): GAGVSQSPRYKVTKRGQDVALRCDPISGHVSLYWYRQALGQGPEFLTYFNYEAQQDKSGLPNDRFSAERPEGSISTLTIQRTEQRDSAMYRCASSLARLTDTQYFGPGTRLTVL.